This TCR beta chain was sequenced for a study of PD-1 blockade in classical Hodgkin lymphoma. The V gene lost 0 bases and the J gene lost 0 bases, with 12 bases spanning the gap. The CDR3 totals 17 residues. Looked up from germline, CDR1 is SGHNT and CDR2 is YENEEA. Profiling relied on immunoSEQ multiplex PCR, and the TCRdb table lists in-frame clones only, not all of them. The table shows about 46,000 clones, with around 81% occurring only once. The patients all showed relapse after autologous stem cell transplantation, while their brentuximab vedotin exposure varied. The source material was peripheral blood mononuclear cells (PBMCs), sampled before the second cycle of nivolumab. The J gene is TRBJ1-5, the V gene TRBV11-3; D is possibly TRBD1 (6 bases). The sequence was collected from a human donor with classical Hodgkin lymphoma. The CDR3 DNA sequence: TGTGCCAGCAGCTTAGATCGGGGGCAACCTAGCAATCAGCCCCAGCATTTT. Protein product: CASSLDRGQPSNQPQHF.